The text below deals with one T cell receptor beta chain. This entry comes from a study of T cell responses to AZD1222 COVID-19 vaccine. Repertoires were generated with immunoSEQ multiplex PCR, while TCRdb's copy carries only in-frame clones and drops some. The sample consists of fewer than 120,000 clones, around 90% of them appearing once. This CDR3 region has 15 residues. Trimming took 5 bases from V and 2 from J, leaving 13 bases between them. Per the germline V gene, CDR1 is LNHDA and CDR2 is SQIVND (reference sequence). This chain links TRBV19 with TRBJ1-5, with D maybe TRBD1 (6 bases). This clonotype originated in an adult in good health. The sequencing here drew on peripheral blood, taken on day 0 of AZD1222 vaccination. CDR3 nucleotide sequence: TGTGCCAGTAGTCCGGACAGATACGGCAATCAGCCCCAGCATTTT. Amino acid sequence: CASSPDRYGNQPQHF.